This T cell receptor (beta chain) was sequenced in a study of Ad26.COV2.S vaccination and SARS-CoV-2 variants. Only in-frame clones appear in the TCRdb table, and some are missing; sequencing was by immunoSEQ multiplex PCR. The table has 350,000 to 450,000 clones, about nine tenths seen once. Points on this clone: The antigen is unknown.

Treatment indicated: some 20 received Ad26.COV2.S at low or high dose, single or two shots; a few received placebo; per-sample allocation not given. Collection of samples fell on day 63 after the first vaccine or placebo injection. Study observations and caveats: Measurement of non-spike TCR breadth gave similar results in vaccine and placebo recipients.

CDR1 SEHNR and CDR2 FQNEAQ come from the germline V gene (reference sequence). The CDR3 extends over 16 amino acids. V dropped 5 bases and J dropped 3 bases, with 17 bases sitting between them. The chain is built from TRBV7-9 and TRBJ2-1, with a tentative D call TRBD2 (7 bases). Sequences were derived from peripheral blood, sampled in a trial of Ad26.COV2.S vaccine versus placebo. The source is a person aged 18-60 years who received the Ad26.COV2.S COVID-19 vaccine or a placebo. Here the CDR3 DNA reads TGTGCCAGCAGCGTACCCGGGGGCGGGGGCTACAATGAGCAGTTCTTC. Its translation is CASSVPGGGGYNEQFF.